Each of the 27 T cell receptor beta chains below was sequenced from the same sample in a study of post-analysis software for immune sequencing data. Overall study findings and caveats: Patients carried roughly 5 TRBV segments more frequently than controls did, and TRBV5-6, TRBV5-1 and TRBV20-1 were among them.

These receptors' targets are unknown. Built from TCR beta cDNA, the libraries had unique molecular identifiers in them. MiXCR, applied by TCRdb to the PCR reads, yields one record per CDR3 protein. The table shows 600,000 to 700,000 distinct CDR3 sequences, with 55% to 60% occurring only once. The sequencing sample was made of blood. The receptors stem from a girl aged 2 to 9 with multiple sclerosis.

This clonotype occurred a few times. The genes are TRBV27 and TRBJ2-3, with 8 nucleotides matching TRBD1. Per germline, CDR1 MNHEY and CDR2 SMNVEV (reference sequence). This CDR3 is built from 15 residues. The junction had 8 bases not matched to a gene; V was cut back by 5 bases and J by 4 bases. CDR3 DNA sequence: TGTGCCAGCAGTGGATACGGACAGGGCGCAGATACGCAGTATTTT. Translating gives CASSGYGQGADTQYF.

The V and J genes are TRBV24-1 and TRBJ2-3, with D hard to call. CDR1 and CDR2 from the germline V gene are KGHDR and SFDVKD. The CDR3 runs 17 residues. Trimming shortened V by 4 bases and J by 5 bases, and 21 bases separated the two germline ends. The CDR3 protein is CATSDPTPGSPRDTQYF. As DNA, the CDR3 is TGTGCCACCAGTGACCCTACACCCGGGTCACCACGAGATACGCAGTATTTT.

The V gene is TRBV27, the J gene TRBJ2-1, with 8 nucleotides matching TRBD1. This CDR3 is 13 amino acids long. Germline assignment: CDR1 MNHEY and CDR2 SMNVEV (reference sequence). The ends lost 7 bases at V and 6 bases at J; junction bases unmatched: 5. DNA for the CDR3: TGTGCCAGCATTCAGACAGGGGCCAATGAGCAGTTCTTC. Protein: CASIQTGANEQFF.

The DNA of the CDR3 is TGCAGCGTTGTTGGGCTGAGCGATAGCAATCAGCCCCAGCATTTT. Its protein product is CSVVGLSDSNQPQHF. The V gene is TRBV29-1, the J gene TRBJ1-5; D gene uncertain. Germline assignment: CDR1 SQVTM and CDR2 ANQGSEA. Trimming pared 4 bases from V and 0 bases from J, leaving 13 bases between. The CDR3 totals 15 residues.

This CDR3 is CASSEARGSQETQYF. The CDR3 coding sequence is TGTGCCAGCAGTGAAGCTAGGGGTAGTCAAGAGACCCAGTACTTC. The rearrangement uses TRBV2 and TRBJ2-5; possible D gene TRBD1, 5 bases. V lost 0 bases, J lost 2 bases, and 10 bases lay in between. The CDR3 runs to 15 residues. The germline CDR1 and CDR2 sequences are SNHLY and FYNNEI.

The V call is TRBV5-5, the J call TRBJ2-7; no definite D call. CDR1 and CDR2 from the germline V gene are SGHKS and YYEKEE (reference sequence). The CDR3 is 14 residues long. V dropped 0 bases and J dropped 3 bases, with 10 bases sitting between them. Here the CDR3 reads CASSLDWGYYEQYF. DNA of the CDR3: TGTGCCAGCAGCTTGGATTGGGGATACTACGAGCAGTACTTC.

In its sample, this clonotype was seen a few times. This sequence joins TRBV6-5 and TRBJ1-1; D is unclear. The V and J ends lost 5 bases and 7 bases respectively, with 20 bases between them. CDR1 and CDR2 (germline): MNHEY, SVGAGI. There are 15 residues in the CDR3. Here the CDR3 DNA reads TGTGCCAGCAGTACTACTCTGGGGAGGCTGGGTGAAGCTTTCTTT. It specifies CASSTTLGRLGEAFF.

This clonotype was seen only a few times. The genes are TRBV6-5 and TRBJ2-7; D not resolved. Germline values: CDR1 MNHEY, CDR2 SVGAGI. There are 13 residues in the CDR3. Between the trimmed V and J ends, which lost 0 bases and 3 bases, there was a span of 6 bases. The CDR3 region has the DNA TGTGCCAGCAGTTACTCAGGGTTCTACGAGCAGTACTTC. This sequence encodes CASSYSGFYEQYF.

This clonotype occurred a few times. V and J are TRBV7-2 and TRBJ2-3; TRBD2 agrees at 7 bases. The CDR3 runs to 14 residues. The V gene end was trimmed by 5 bases and the J gene end by 3 bases; junction bases not matched to a gene: 5. Germline CDR1 and CDR2: SGHTA and FQGNSA. The DNA of the CDR3 is TGTGCCAGCAGCCCACGACTAGCTACAGATACGCAGTATTTT. This sequence encodes CASSPRLATDTQYF.

This chain uses TRBV18 with TRBJ2-3, with TRBD1 matching 9 bases. This CDR3 has 15 residues. Trimming at V came to 5 bases and at J to 6 bases, leaving 9 bases not matched to a gene. Germline CDR1 reads KGHSH; CDR2 reads LQKENI. The CDR3 loop is CASSSTGGRSDTQYF. CDR3 coding DNA: TGTGCCAGCTCATCGACAGGGGGAAGGAGCGATACGCAGTATTTT.

J is TRBJ2-1 and V is TRBV12-3 or TRBV12-4; D gene uncertain. The tail of the sequence fits TRBJ2-7 better, so the J call may be wrong. There are 15 residues in the CDR3. The CDR3 protein is CASSSETKGWHEQYF. The CDR3 DNA follows: TGTGCCAGCAGTTCTGAGACGAAAGGGTGGCATGAGCAGTACTTC.

There are many counts of this clonotype. This sequence joins TRBV12-3 or TRBV12-4 and TRBJ2-5; D unclear. Deletions cut 6 bases from V and 3 bases from J, with 2 bases between. The CDR3 spans 10 residues. The CDR3 protein is CASRKETQYF. CDR3 sequence (DNA): TGTGCCAGCAGGAAAGAGACCCAGTACTTC.

The rearrangement joins TRBV29-1 to TRBJ2-1; D call uncertain. This CDR3 contains 11 residues. V was shortened by 3 bases and J by 8 bases, with 8 bases between the two germline ends. Germline lookup yields CDR1 SQVTM and CDR2 ANQGSEA. CDR3 DNA: TGCAGCGTTGATAGAATCGATGAGCAGTTCTTC. It yields the protein CSVDRIDEQFF.

V usage is TRBV4-1 and J usage is TRBJ2-1; D is perhaps TRBD1 or TRBD2 (5 bases each). Germline assignment: CDR1 MGHRA and CDR2 YSYEKL. CDR3 length equals 15 residues. The V end lost 5 bases, the J end lost 6 bases, and 17 bases lay between the germline ends. This CDR3 is CASSFIRDPSNEQFF. The CDR3 bases are TGCGCCAGCAGCTTTATCCGGGACCCCAGCAATGAGCAGTTCTTC.

This clonotype was detected only a few times. This chain links TRBV20-1 with TRBJ2-5; D is possibly TRBD1 (6 bases). With 3 bases removed from V and 1 base from J, the gap between germline ends came to 9 bases. This CDR3 contains 13 residues. CDR1 and CDR2 (germline): DFQATT, SNEGSKA (reference sequence). The CDR3 sequence is CSARGHFQETQYF. As DNA, the CDR3 is TGCAGTGCTAGGGGACATTTCCAAGAGACCCAGTACTTC.

This clonotype was seen more than once but under ten times. The chain recombines TRBV5-5 with TRBJ2-7; weak D call: TRBD2 (7 bases). The V gene lost 0 bases and the J gene lost 3 bases, with 13 bases spanning the gap. This CDR3 comprises 15 residues. Germline CDR1 is SGHKS and CDR2 is YYEKEE (reference sequence). This CDR3 reads CASSLEGGNIYEQYF. In DNA, the CDR3 is TGTGCCAGCAGCTTGGAGGGGGGGAATATCTACGAGCAGTACTTC.

The chain combines TRBV2 with TRBJ2-4, with TRBD1 matching 8 bases. The DNA end is more similar to TRBJ2-7, so the J call may be wrong. This CDR3 contains 11 residues. Per germline, CDR1 SNHLY and CDR2 FYNNEI. CDR3 DNA: TGTGCCTGTAACAGGGGGTACGAGCAGTACTTC. Amino acid sequence: CACNRGYEQYF.

This clonotype was counted only a few times. J is TRBJ2-4 and V is TRBV5-5; D is uncertain. CDR1 SGHKS and CDR2 YYEKEE come from the germline V gene (reference sequence). The CDR3 extends over 15 amino acids. The ends were cut back, 4 bases at V and 3 bases at J, with 14 bases in the middle. The CDR3 spells CASSPWAFGKNIQYF. The CDR3, as DNA: TGTGCCAGCAGCCCCTGGGCGTTCGGCAAAAACATTCAGTACTTC.

The chain has TRBV12-3 or TRBV12-4 and TRBJ2-3; D not certain. CDR3 length: 13 residues. V lost 6 bases to trimming and J lost 4 bases, with 11 bases between them. The CDR3 region is CASSYSVPDTQYF. For the CDR3, the DNA is TGTGCCAGCAGCTACAGTGTCCCAGATACGCAGTATTTT.

The sample holds a few counts of this clonotype. The chain has TRBV29-1 and TRBJ1-2; TRBD1 aligns across 9 bases. CDR1 is SQVTM, CDR2 ANQGSEA, per germline. Unmatched junction bases numbered 3, after V lost 0 bases and J lost 7 bases. This CDR3 has 13 amino acids. CDR3 in amino acids: CSVEEGTGIGYTF. The CDR3 DNA follows: TGCAGCGTTGAAGAAGGGACAGGGATTGGCTACACCTTC.

This clonotype was counted only a few times. The junction differs from germline at one of its ends, possibly a read error. This chain connects TRBV29-1 to TRBJ2-3, with a possible D match to TRBD1 (5 bases). CDR1 is SQVTM, CDR2 ANQGSEA, per germline. The CDR3 loop spans 14 amino acids. The CDR3 nucleotides are TGCAGCGGTGAAGTGACAGTTACACCAGATACGCAGTATTTT. Protein product: CSGEVTVTPDTQYF.

The V call is TRBV20-1, the J call TRBJ1-4, with 11 positions matching TRBD1. CDR3 length: 18 residues. The V gene's germline CDR1 is DFQATT and CDR2 SNEGSKA (reference sequence). V was pared by 3 bases and J by 2 bases, with 11 bases of the junction left unmatched. CDR3 sequence: CSARGWTGGDGTNEKLFF. The CDR3 nucleotides are TGCAGTGCTAGGGGCTGGACAGGGGGCGACGGGACTAATGAAAAACTGTTTTTT.

V gene TRBV12-3 or TRBV12-4 combines with J gene TRBJ2-4; possible D gene TRBD1, 8 bases. CDR3 size: 14 residues. V gave up 3 bases and J gave up 5 bases, with 11 bases separating them. The CDR3: CASSFTGGENIQYF. In nucleotides, the CDR3 is TGTGCCAGCAGTTTTACAGGGGGGGAAAACATTCAGTACTTC.

This rearrangement joins TRBV10-3 to TRBJ1-5; D might be TRBD1 (5 bases). Germline CDR1 is ENHRY and CDR2 is SYGVKD. Trimming shortened V by 8 bases and J by 3 bases, and 11 bases separated the two germline ends. The CDR3 consists of 13 residues. The CDR3 protein is CAIGEGINQPQHF. The CDR3 DNA reads as TGTGCCATCGGAGAGGGGATCAATCAGCCCCAGCATTTT.

This clonotype came up a few times. The chain employs TRBV7-9 and TRBJ2-5; TRBD2 matches 10 bases. The end of the DNA fits TRBJ2-7 better, so the J call may be wrong. Per the germline V gene, CDR1 is SEHNR and CDR2 is FQNEAQ (reference sequence). The CDR3 has 16 amino acids. DNA for the CDR3: TGTGCCAGCAGCTTGAGGACTAGCGGCAACCCTCGCGAGCAGTACTTC. Translation: CASSLRTSGNPREQYF.

This clonotype was recorded a few times. The CDR3 protein is CASGGTDYGYTF. The DNA of the CDR3 is TGCGCCAGCGGGGGGACAGACTATGGCTACACCTTC. The V gene is TRBV5-1, the J gene TRBJ1-2; 7 positions match TRBD1. Germline CDR1 and CDR2: SGHRS and YFSETQ. The junction had 3 bases not matched to a gene; V was cut back by 7 bases and J by 3 bases. The CDR3 runs 12 residues.

The chain uses TRBV6-1 and TRBJ2-3, with a tentative D call TRBD2 (5 bases). The CDR3 is 14 amino acids. Germline values: CDR1 MNHNS, CDR2 SASEGT. The V gene lost 5 bases and the J gene lost 4 bases, with 13 bases spanning the gap. DNA of the CDR3: TGTGCCAGCAGTCCCTTTGGCGGGTCAGATACGCAGTATTTT. This codes for CASSPFGGSDTQYF.